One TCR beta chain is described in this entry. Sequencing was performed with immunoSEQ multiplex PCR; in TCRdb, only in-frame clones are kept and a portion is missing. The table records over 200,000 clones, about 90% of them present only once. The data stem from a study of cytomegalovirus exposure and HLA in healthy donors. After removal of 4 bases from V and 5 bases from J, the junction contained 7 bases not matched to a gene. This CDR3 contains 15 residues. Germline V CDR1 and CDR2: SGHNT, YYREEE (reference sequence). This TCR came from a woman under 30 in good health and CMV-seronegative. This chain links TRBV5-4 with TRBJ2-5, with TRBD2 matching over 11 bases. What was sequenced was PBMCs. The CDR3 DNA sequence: TGTGCCAGCAGCAAGACTAGCGGGATGAGGGAGACCCAGTACTTC. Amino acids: CASSKTSGMRETQYF.